The 13 T cell receptor beta chains below were found in one sample sequenced in a study of T cell responses to AZD1222 COVID-19 vaccine. TCRdb keeps only in-frame clones here, not all; method: immunoSEQ multiplex PCR. The sample has some 280,000 clones; about 94% are singletons. The specimen was peripheral blood, collected 28 days after the second AZD1222 dose. The receptors stem from an adult who received the AZD1222 COVID-19 vaccine.

This clone was detected ten times or more. The chain couples TRBV19 to TRBJ2-2, with D possibly being TRBD1 (5 bases). Germline V CDR1 and CDR2: LNHDA, SQIVND (reference sequence). V shed 3 bases and J shed 3 bases, with 11 bases lying between them. This CDR3 is built from 15 residues. CDR3 nucleotide sequence: TGTGCCAGTAGTATTTTGGGGCAGCACACCGGGGAGCTGTTTTTT. Its translation: CASSILGQHTGELFF.

This clone has at least ten counts. The chain is built from TRBV11-2 and TRBJ2-7, with 8 bases identical to TRBD1. The germline gives CDR1 SGHAT, CDR2 FQNNGV. Trimming at V came to 0 bases and at J to 4 bases, leaving 17 bases not matched to a gene. This CDR3 contains 19 residues. CDR3 sequence: CASSLESGGGQGHWYEQYF. The CDR3 DNA reads TGTGCCAGCAGCTTAGAGAGTGGAGGAGGACAGGGCCATTGGTACGAGCAGTACTTC.

This chain links TRBV7-6 with TRBJ2-5; the D is unclear. The CDR3 contains 15 residues. The germline CDR1 and CDR2 sequences are SGHVS and FNYEAQ. The V end was cut by 1 base, the J end by 0 bases, with 9 bases between. CDR3 region: CASSLGPGDQETQYF. CDR3 nucleotide sequence: TGTGCCAGCAGCTTAGGGCCAGGAGACCAAGAGACCCAGTACTTC.

CDR3 region: CASSPQRTSGSTDTQYF. Written as DNA, the CDR3 is TGTGCCAGCAGTCCCCAGCGGACTAGCGGGAGTACAGATACGCAGTATTTT. The J gene is TRBJ2-3, the V gene TRBV28; 13 bases match TRBD2. The germline V gene has CDR1 MDHEN and CDR2 SYDVKM. This CDR3 comprises 17 residues. The V gene end was trimmed by 5 bases and the J gene end by 3 bases; junction bases not matched to a gene: 8.

V gene TRBV5-1 combines with J gene TRBJ1-2; maybe TRBD1 (5 bases). The CDR3 contains 17 residues. Germline V CDR1 and CDR2: SGHRS, YFSETQ. V lost 6 bases, J lost 14 bases, and 35 bases lay in between. The CDR3 is CASIYDLGASWLFVETF. The DNA of the CDR3 is TGCGCCAGCATCTATGACCTAGGGGCTAGTTGGCTATTCGTTGAGACCTTC.

The chain links TRBV28 to TRBJ1-1, with D possibly TRBD1 on 5 matching bases. Germline CDR1 is MDHEN and CDR2 is SYDVKM. With 7 bases removed from V and 2 bases from J, the gap between germline ends came to 14 bases. The CDR3 extends over 14 amino acids. The CDR3 DNA reads TGTGCCAGCATCCGACCCGGGGGAAACACTGAAGCTTTCTTT. Translated, it gives CASIRPGGNTEAFF.

This chain uses TRBV19 with TRBJ2-3, with D possibly being TRBD1 (6 bases). This CDR3 comprises 15 residues. The germline V and J ends were trimmed by 6 bases and 4 bases, with 17 bases remaining between them. Germline V gives CDR1 LNHDA, CDR2 SQIVND (reference sequence). CDR3 bases: TGTGCCAGTAGCAACAACAGGGTACGAGCAGATACGCAGTATTTT. Translating gives CASSNNRVRADTQYF.

This chain connects TRBV6-5 to TRBJ2-7; TRBD2 matches 8 bases. Germline CDR1 is MNHEY and CDR2 is SVGAGI. The CDR3 totals 15 residues. With 6 bases clipped from V and 5 bases from J, the junction kept 12 bases outside the gene matches. The CDR3 DNA follows: TGTGCCAGCAGGCCCGCACGGGAGGGCCCCCACGAGCAGTACTTC. This gives the protein CASRPAREGPHEQYF.

In this sample, this clone turned up once. The chain links TRBV4-1 to TRBJ2-5, with 7 nucleotides matching TRBD1. Germline assignment: CDR1 MGHRA and CDR2 YSYEKL. This CDR3 is 14 amino acids long. V lost 6 bases, J lost 4 bases, and 8 bases stayed unmatched. DNA of the CDR3: TGCGCCAGCAGTCAGAGGGACAGAGGAGAGACCCAGTACTTC. Protein product: CASSQRDRGETQYF.

The V gene is TRBV25-1, the J gene TRBJ1-5; no reliable D call. Germline CDR1 MGHDK, CDR2 SYGVNS. Between the trimmed V and J ends, which lost 8 bases and 2 bases, there was a span of 16 bases. CDR3 size: 15 residues. CDR3 amino acids: CASAPSLGGNQPQHF. The CDR3 DNA is TGTGCCAGCGCCCCGTCCTTAGGAGGCAATCAGCCCCAGCATTTT.

This clone showed up just once. The V and J genes are TRBV4-1 and TRBJ2-5; TRBD2 is a possible D gene (6 bases). The CDR3 loop spans 13 amino acids. The V end was cut by 6 bases, the J end by 4 bases, with 12 bases between. Germline V gene sequence: CDR1 MGHRA, CDR2 YSYEKL. The CDR3 here is CASRRGAGETQYF. The CDR3 DNA reads TGCGCCAGCAGGCGGGGAGCGGGAGAGACCCAGTACTTC.

The chain combines TRBV10-2 with TRBJ2-1, with 8 bases fitting TRBD1. The CDR3 loop spans 12 amino acids. Germline loops: CDR1 WSHSY, CDR2 SAAADI. V lost 6 bases to trimming and J lost 8 bases; unmatched junction nucleotides: 3. The CDR3 DNA reads as TGCGCCAGCAGGGACAGGGCCTATGAGCAGTTCTTC. It yields the protein CASRDRAYEQFF.

This chain uses TRBV5-5 with TRBJ1-2, with no clear D. The CDR3 contains 12 residues. CDR1 and CDR2 from the germline V gene are SGHKS and YYEKEE (reference sequence). Trimming took 4 bases from V and 4 from J, leaving 8 bases between them. CDR3 in DNA: TGTGCCAGCAGCCAATCTACCTATGGCTACACCTTC. The encoded protein is CASSQSTYGYTF.